Shown below are 32 T cell receptor beta chains from a single sample sequenced in a study of T cells in Graves' hyperthyroidism and ophthalmopathy (dated by TCRdb to about 2019). The library was produced with multiplex PCR. The instrument was an Illumina HiSeq 2000. Amplification of TCR beta CDR3 regions was carried out from RNA transcripts. For the first round of RT-PCR on the TCR CDR3, the HTBI primer set was used together with the Qiagen OneStep RT-PCR kit. The public reads were run again by TCRdb, first through fastp at Q25 and then through MiXCR, and only productive beta chains were kept. All rows with the same CDR3 protein become a single entry with the most common DNA and genes. Recorded for this sample are 500,000 to 550,000 distinct CDR3 sequences; just under 20% of them occurred a single time. The leading ten clones occupy about 45% of the sample. The sequenced sample was blood. Receptors were obtained from a man in his forties with Graves' ophthalmopathy.

To note about this clonotype: A much larger clone differs by one base, so this may be a read error. V is TRBV7-9 and J is TRBJ2-7, with D possibly TRBD1 on 7 matching bases. Trimming removed 4 bases from V and 7 bases from J, with 23 bases in between. CDR3 length: 16 amino acids. Looked up from germline, CDR1 is SEHNR and CDR2 is FQNEAQ (reference sequence). CDR3 nucleotides: TGTGCCAGCAGCTCCCGCGCAGGGGGGCTATGGAATGAGCAGTACTTC. It codes for CASSSRAGGLWNEQYF.

This sequence joins TRBV27 and TRBJ1-2; 7 positions match TRBD1. V lost 4 bases to trimming and J lost 8 bases; unmatched junction nucleotides: 13. The CDR3 totals 15 residues. Per the germline V gene, CDR1 is MNHEY and CDR2 is SMNVEV (reference sequence). CDR3 nucleotides: TGTGCCAGCAGTTGGGGGAGACAGGGAGGGAGCGGCTACACCTTC. Encoded protein: CASSWGRQGGSGYTF.

The chain recombines TRBV18 with TRBJ2-2; 8 positions agree with TRBD2. Germline CDR1 reads KGHSH; CDR2 reads LQKENI. Trimming took 3 bases from V and 0 from J; bases not matched to a gene: 9. The CDR3 has 18 amino acids. This CDR3 is CASSPQSAGAANTGELFF. In DNA form, the CDR3 reads TGTGCCAGCTCACCTCAATCAGCGGGGGCGGCGAACACCGGGGAGCTGTTTTTT.

This clonotype has more than one count but fewer than ten. This chain connects TRBV15 to TRBJ1-4, with TRBD1 as a possible D gene (6 bases). The V end was cut by 5 bases, the J end by 2 bases, with 12 bases between. There are 15 residues in the CDR3. Germline loops: CDR1 LNHNV, CDR2 YYDKDF (reference sequence). As DNA, the CDR3 is TGTGCCACCAGCGCTCAGGGGAATACTAATGAAAAACTGTTTTTT. Translated: CATSAQGNTNEKLFF.

This rearrangement joins TRBV7-9 to TRBJ2-2; 8 bases fit TRBD2. Germline V CDR1 and CDR2: SEHNR, FQNEAQ (reference sequence). This CDR3 spans 16 amino acids. Germline trimming cut 9 bases from V and 6 bases from J; bases unmatched to any gene: 15. CDR3 DNA: TGTGCCAGGTCGAAAACCGGGACTAGTTTTTCCGGGGAGCTGTTTTTT. Its protein is CARSKTGTSFSGELFF.

This clonotype was seen a handful of times. The chain is built from TRBV7-9 and TRBJ2-2, with 9 bases fitting TRBD1. The CDR3 runs 15 residues. J was trimmed by 5 bases and V by 6 bases; bases with no gene match: 7. CDR1 is SEHNR and CDR2 is FQNEAQ in the germline V gene (reference sequence). CDR3 nucleotide sequence: TGTGCCAGCAGTTTACAGGGGGCGCCTACCGGGGAGCTGTTTTTT. Amino acid sequence: CASSLQGAPTGELFF.

V and J are TRBV12-3 or TRBV12-4 and TRBJ2-1, with D tentatively TRBD2 (6 bases). The CDR3 covers 18 residues. V gave up 1 base and J gave up 9 bases, with 25 bases separating them. The chain's CDR3 is CASSLGRARINHSGEQFF. The CDR3 nucleotides read TGTGCCAGCAGTTTAGGCCGGGCAAGAATCAACCATAGCGGTGAGCAGTTCTTC.

This clonotype was counted at least ten times. The J gene is TRBJ1-1, the V gene TRBV27; D is unclear. The CDR3 totals 14 residues. Germline-derived CDR1 and CDR2 are MNHEY and SMNVEV (reference sequence). V shed 3 bases and J shed 5 bases, with 13 bases lying between them. CDR3 nucleotides: TGTGCCAGCAGTTTCGCCGGGAGATGGACTGAAGCTTTCTTT. Its translation is CASSFAGRWTEAFF.

V usage is TRBV13 and J usage is TRBJ2-6, with D tentatively TRBD2 (5 bases). CDR1 is PRHDT, CDR2 FYEKMQ, per germline (reference sequence). V lost 3 bases and J 0 bases, leaving 9 bases between the germline ends. The CDR3 is 16 amino acids. The CDR3 loop reads CASSFRGNSGANVLTF. The CDR3 DNA is TGTGCCAGCAGCTTCCGGGGTAACTCTGGGGCCAACGTCCTGACTTTC. The full variable domain, with the rest looked up from reference TRBV13 and TRBJ2-6, is AAGVIQSPRHLIKEKRETATLKCYPIPRHDTVYWYQQGPGQDPQFLISFYEKMQSDKGSIPDRFSAQQFSDYHSELNMSSLELGDSALYFCASSFRGNSGANVLTFGAGSRLTVL.

This clonotype appeared a few times. CDR3 nucleotides: TGTGCCAGCTCACCTCAACGAGACCATCTTCCGTATTTT. Translation gives CASSPQRDHLPYF. The gene calls are TRBV18 and TRBJ2-3, with no clear D. There are 13 residues in the CDR3. The germline V and J ends were trimmed by 3 bases and 14 bases, with 18 bases remaining between them. The germline V gene has CDR1 KGHSH and CDR2 LQKENI.

The sample holds many counts of this clonotype. This chain connects TRBV5-1 to TRBJ2-1; D may be TRBD2 (6 bases). This CDR3 has 16 amino acids. From germline, CDR1 is SGHRS and CDR2 YFSETQ. Trimming shortened V by 2 bases and J by 0 bases, and 12 bases separated the two germline ends. In DNA form, the CDR3 reads TGCGCCAGCAGCTTAGGGGACTTAAGCTCCTACAATGAGCAGTTCTTC. Translation gives CASSLGDLSSYNEQFF.

Only a few counts were recorded for this clonotype. The gene calls are TRBV5-1 and TRBJ2-5; D is unclear. Trimming left V 3 bases short and J 0 bases short, with 6 bases between. CDR3 length equals 13 residues. Germline V gene lookup returns CDR1 SGHRS and CDR2 YFSETQ. In nucleotides, the CDR3 is TGCGCCAGCAGCTCCCCGGACCAAGAGACCCAGTACTTC. It is translated as CASSSPDQETQYF. Looking up the rest from reference TRBV5-1 and TRBJ2-5 gives the full variable domain: KAGVTQTPRYLIKTRGQQVTLSCSPISGHRSVSWYQQTPGQGLQFLFEYFSETQRNKGNFPGRFSGRQFSNSRSEMNVSTLELGDSALYLCASSSPDQETQYFGPGTRLLVL.

This clonotype was counted only a few times. V gene TRBV19 combines with J gene TRBJ1-1; the match to TRBD1 covers 9 bases. CDR3 length: 14 residues. The trim removed 2 bases at V and 7 bases at J, leaving 5 bases unmatched. Germline V gives CDR1 LNHDA, CDR2 SQIVND (reference sequence). CDR3 in amino acids: CASSITGGVGEAFF. DNA of the CDR3: TGTGCCAGTAGTATAACAGGGGGCGTCGGTGAAGCTTTCTTT.

This clonotype occurred many times. The rearrangement uses TRBV28 and TRBJ2-5; tentative D call: TRBD1 (6 bases). Germline CDR1 and CDR2: MDHEN and SYDVKM. The CDR3 length is 14 residues. V dropped 6 bases and J dropped 5 bases, with 16 bases sitting between them. CDR3: CASSPGQTRETQYF. The CDR3 DNA sequence: TGTGCCAGCAGCCCGGGACAAACGCGGGAGACCCAGTACTTC.

This clonotype was detected only a few times. The chain uses TRBV28 and TRBJ1-3; the match to TRBD1 covers 10 bases. Germline V gene sequence: CDR1 MDHEN, CDR2 SYDVKM. Losses at the gene ends were 5 bases for V and 4 bases for J; bases not matched to a gene: 8. The CDR3 has 16 residues. CDR3 bases: TGTGCCAGCAGTAGTCGACAGGGGGCAGGGGGAAACACCATATATTTT. Translation gives CASSSRQGAGGNTIYF.

In this sample, this clonotype turned up a few times. This chain uses TRBV30 with TRBJ2-2; the match to TRBD1 covers 7 bases. With V trimmed by 2 bases and J by 7 bases, 10 bases remained unmatched. Per the germline V gene, CDR1 is GTSNPN and CDR2 is SVGIG (reference sequence). The CDR3 consists of 15 residues. CDR3 sequence: CAWSTWAGGGGELFF. CDR3 nucleotide sequence: TGTGCCTGGAGTACATGGGCAGGGGGTGGCGGGGAGCTGTTTTTT. The whole variable domain, remainder taken from reference TRBV30 and TRBJ2-2, is SQTIHQWPATLVQPVGSPLSLECTVEGTSNPNLYWYRQAAGRGLQLLFYSVGIGQISSEVPQNLSASRPQDRQFILSSKKLLLSDSGFYLCAWSTWAGGGGELFFGEGSRLTVL.

Only a few counts were recorded for this clonotype. Being one base from a much bigger clone, this may be a read error. The chain couples TRBV18 to TRBJ2-1; no reliable D call. The germline gives CDR1 KGHSH, CDR2 LQKENI. CDR3 length equals 14 residues. The CDR3, as DNA: TGTGTCAGCTCACCACCCCCGAGCCCCAATGAGCAGTTCTTC. This sequence encodes CVSSPPPSPNEQFF. The entire variable domain, with the rest obtained from reference TRBV18 and TRBJ2-1, is as follows: NAGVMQNPRHLVRRRGQEARLRCSPMKGHSHVYWYRQLPEEGLKFMVYLQKENIIDESGMPKERFSAEFPKEGPSILRIQQVVRGDSAAYFCVSSPPPSPNEQFFGPGTRLTVL.

This clonotype was seen many times. V usage is TRBV30 and J usage is TRBJ1-1; 9 bases are shared with TRBD1. Germline CDR1 is GTSNPN and CDR2 is SVGIG (reference sequence). The ends lost 4 bases at V and 7 bases at J; junction bases unmatched: 4. The CDR3 covers 12 residues. CDR3 in amino acids: CAWTGTGSEAFF. Here the CDR3 DNA reads TGTGCCTGGACCGGGACAGGGAGTGAAGCTTTCTTT.

This clonotype was recorded many times. This rearrangement joins TRBV12-3 or TRBV12-4 to TRBJ2-7; 9 bases map to TRBD1. The CDR3 runs to 14 residues. Trimming at V came to 6 bases and at J to 5 bases, leaving 8 bases not matched to a gene. CDR3 protein: CASSPTGGNDEQYF. The DNA of the CDR3 is TGTGCCAGCAGCCCCACAGGGGGCAATGACGAGCAGTACTTC.

The chain couples TRBV7-3 to TRBJ2-5; D remains ambiguous. V lost 2 bases and J lost 3, with 7 bases in between. The germline V gene has CDR1 SGHTA and CDR2 FQGTGA. This CDR3 has 13 residues. CDR3 in amino acids: CASSLGNKETQYF. As DNA, the CDR3 is TGTGCCAGCAGCTTAGGGAATAAAGAGACCCAGTACTTC.

J is TRBJ1-4 and V is TRBV14; D ambiguous. Between the trimmed V and J ends, which lost 4 bases and 8 bases, there was a span of 14 bases. The germline gives CDR1 SGHDN, CDR2 FVKESK. The CDR3 runs to 14 residues. CDR3 nucleotide sequence: TGTGCCAGCAGCCTCGTCGCGAGGCCAGAAAAACTGTTTTTT. This encodes CASSLVARPEKLFF.

This clonotype was found once. This may come from a read error, since a much larger clone is one base off. The gene calls are TRBV12-3 or TRBV12-4 and TRBJ1-1; D gene ambiguous. Trimming stripped 5 bases from V and 3 bases from J, with 22 bases between. The CDR3 length is 17 residues. The CDR3 sequence: CASSESVVRTPYTEAFF. The CDR3 DNA sequence: TGTGCCAGCAGTGAGTCGGTAGTCCGGACGCCGTACACTGAAGCTTTCTTT.

The gene calls are TRBV28 and TRBJ2-7; D uncertain. Trimming pared 2 bases from V and 4 bases from J, leaving 15 bases between. CDR1 MDHEN and CDR2 SYDVKM come from the germline V gene. The CDR3 contains 15 residues. The CDR3, as DNA: TGTGCCAGCAGTTTAGATAAAAGCATACTTTACGAGCAGTACTTC. Its translation is CASSLDKSILYEQYF.

This clonotype was observed at least ten times. The chain has TRBV2 and TRBJ2-1; tentatively, D is TRBD2 (5 bases). The CDR3 is made up of 15 amino acids. Trimming took 3 bases from V and 6 from J, leaving 15 bases between them. CDR1 SNHLY and CDR2 FYNNEI come from the germline V gene. The chain's CDR3 is CASSDWVDWGNEQFF. In DNA form, the CDR3 reads TGTGCCAGCAGTGACTGGGTGGACTGGGGCAATGAGCAGTTCTTC.

This clonotype was observed a few times. The chain combines TRBV6-1 with TRBJ1-4, with D tentatively TRBD1 (6 bases). Germline CDR1 and CDR2: MNHNS and SASEGT. This CDR3 comprises 14 residues. V was pared by 4 bases and J by 6 bases, with 12 bases between. The CDR3 loop reads CASSGWTVDEKLFF. The CDR3 DNA sequence: TGTGCCAGCAGTGGCTGGACAGTGGATGAAAAACTGTTTTTT.

This rearrangement joins TRBV13 to TRBJ1-2, with TRBD1 matching 9 bases. Germline CDR1 and CDR2: PRHDT and FYEKMQ (reference sequence). V dropped 0 bases and J dropped 7; count of bases not matched to a gene: 6. There are 15 residues in the CDR3. CDR3 in DNA: TGTGCCAGCAGCTTAGGACAGGGGGCGGCGGTTGGCTACACCTTC. This sequence encodes CASSLGQGAAVGYTF.

This clonotype was picked up a small number of times. The gene calls are TRBV27 and TRBJ1-6; 8 positions agree with TRBD1. The V segment lost 10 bases and the J segment 10 bases; nucleotides outside the gene matches: 9. The CDR3 sequence is 13 residues long. Germline CDR1 reads MNHEY; CDR2 reads SMNVEV (reference sequence). CDR3 DNA sequence: TGTGCCACTAAGACAGGGGCGTACTCACCCCTCCACTTT. Encoded protein: CATKTGAYSPLHF.

At least ten counts were recorded for this clonotype. This chain links TRBV28 with TRBJ2-1; 10 nucleotides agree with TRBD2. After removal of 1 base from V and 6 bases from J, the junction contained 12 bases not matched to a gene. CDR1 is MDHEN and CDR2 is SYDVKM in the germline V gene. The CDR3 has 18 amino acids. The CDR3 region has the DNA TGTGCCAGCAGTTTATTCCCCAGCGGGAGGGCCCTGACCAATGAGCAGTTCTTC. Translating gives CASSLFPSGRALTNEQFF.

This clonotype was picked up one time. The V call is TRBV4-1, the J call TRBJ1-4; D ambiguous. This CDR3 has 15 amino acids. Germline V gene lookup returns CDR1 MGHRA and CDR2 YSYEKL. Trimming cost V 4 bases and J 2 bases, with 11 bases left between them. The CDR3 region is CASSRLGGTNEKLFF. CDR3 sequence (DNA): TGCGCCAGCAGCCGTTTGGGAGGGACTAATGAAAAACTGTTTTTT.

V is TRBV20-1 and J is TRBJ1-1; no definite D call. The CDR3 length is 11 residues. Germline V gene sequence: CDR1 DFQATT, CDR2 SNEGSKA (reference sequence). V lost 1 base and J lost 6, with 6 bases in between. CDR3 region: CSARGMAEAFF. CDR3 nucleotide sequence: TGCAGTGCTAGAGGGATGGCTGAAGCTTTCTTT.

The chain carries TRBV6-5 and TRBJ2-2, with TRBD1 matching over 8 bases. Trimming removed 0 bases from V and 3 bases from J; junction bases left unmatched: 3. The CDR3 length is 16 residues. The V gene's germline CDR1 is MNHEY and CDR2 SVGAGI. This CDR3 is CASSYSSTGDTGELFF. For the CDR3, the DNA is TGTGCCAGCAGTTACTCCTCGACAGGGGACACCGGGGAGCTGTTTTTT.

This clonotype was observed a few times. The chain has TRBV19 and TRBJ1-4; no clear D. CDR3 size: 16 residues. CDR1 and CDR2 from the germline V gene are LNHDA and SQIVND (reference sequence). Deletions cut 3 bases from V and 3 bases from J, with 14 bases between. The CDR3 DNA reads TGTGCCAGTAGTATGGCTTACGGAGCGGCTAATGAAAAACTGTTTTTT. This sequence encodes CASSMAYGAANEKLFF. Supplemented by reference TRBV19 and TRBJ1-4, the full variable domain reads DGGITQSPKYLFRKEGQNVTLSCEQNLNHDAMYWYRQDPGQGLRLIYYSQIVNDFQKGDIAEGYSVSREKKESFPLTVTSAQKNPTAFYLCASSMAYGAANEKLFFGSGTQLSVL.